This TCR beta chain was identified in a study of T-cell reconstitution after alpha-beta-depleted transplantation in children. V was clipped by 1 base and J by 1 base, with 8 bases between them. The V gene's germline CDR1 is MGHRA and CDR2 YSYEKL. The CDR3 spans 15 residues. During its preparation, the TCRbeta library received unique molecular identifiers. TCRdb analysed the PCR reads with MiXCR anew, one entry per CDR3 protein. Of fewer than 400,000 distinct CDR3 sequences in the sample, about 20% are singletons; the top ten hold less than 4.5%. This specimen consisted of PBMCs from the stem cell graft donor, obtained from the stem cell graft. The TCR originated in a human donor who donated a stem cell graft to a child with acute myeloid leukemia. The J gene is TRBJ2-4, the V gene TRBV4-1; D call uncertain. The CDR3 loop reads CASSQGGLAKNIQYF. The DNA of the CDR3 is TGCGCCAGCAGCCAAGGGGGTTTGGCCAAAAACATTCAGTACTTC.